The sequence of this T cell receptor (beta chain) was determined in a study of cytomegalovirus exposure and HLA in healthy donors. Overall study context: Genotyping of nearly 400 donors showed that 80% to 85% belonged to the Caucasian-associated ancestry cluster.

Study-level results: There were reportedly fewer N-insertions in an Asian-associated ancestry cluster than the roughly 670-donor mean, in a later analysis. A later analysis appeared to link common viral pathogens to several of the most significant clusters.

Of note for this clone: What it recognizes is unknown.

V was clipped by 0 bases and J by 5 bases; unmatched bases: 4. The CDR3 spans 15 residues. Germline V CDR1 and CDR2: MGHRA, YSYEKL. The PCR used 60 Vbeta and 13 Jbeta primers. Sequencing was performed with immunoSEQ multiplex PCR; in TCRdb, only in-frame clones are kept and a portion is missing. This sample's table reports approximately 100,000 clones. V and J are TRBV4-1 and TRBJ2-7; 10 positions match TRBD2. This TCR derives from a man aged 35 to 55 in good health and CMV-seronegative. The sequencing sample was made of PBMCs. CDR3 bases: TGCGCCAGCAGCCAAGAAACTAGCGGGAATCACGAGCAGTACTTC. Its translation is CASSQETSGNHEQYF.